The T cell receptor (beta chain) described here comes from a study of CXCR3-negative and CXCR3-positive naive CD8 T cells. Worth noting for this clonotype: Antigen specificity is unknown.

This CDR3 contains 18 residues. TRB cDNA libraries were made by UMI-labeled 5' RACE. TCRdb re-called the 5' RACE reads; one entry per CDR3 protein, DNA not given. Across about 150,000 distinct CDR3 sequences, the top ten clones capture just under 0.5% of the sample. The study, taken as a whole, reports: CXCR3-positive naive cells carried more hydrophobic TRB CDR3s than CXCR3-negative ones. Memory CD8+ cells had much lower diversity, and both naive subsets had comparably high diversity.

By phenotype, naive CD8+ T cells were CD45RO-CCR7+CD27+CD95-. The sequence came from a human donor in good health. Some clones in this sample may be carry-over from other donors' samples. The chain is built from TRBV12-3 or TRBV12-4 and TRBJ2-5; TCRdb indicates TRBD2, and absent DNA this call remains unverified. Input material: naive CXCR3+ CD8+ T cells from blood. Described subset: CD45RO-CCR7+CD27+CD95- naive CD8+ T cells expressing CXCR3 (TNR3+). CDR3: CASSTRLAGGPGQETQYF.